This T cell receptor beta chain is from a study of CD8+ T cells in alopecia areata. Study-level findings and limits: Persistence of many expanded lesional clones was seen in scalp and blood during tofacitinib. Among the top 100, expanded CD8+ clones, as well as scalp clonality, were significantly decreased by tofacitinib.

Concerning this clone: No antigen is known for it.

Treatment indicated: oral pan-JAK inhibitor, 5-10 mg twice daily. Germline values: CDR1 SEHNR, CDR2 FQNEAQ (reference sequence). This CDR3 contains 11 residues. With 3 bases removed from V and 6 bases from J, the gap between germline ends came to 3 bases. Following RNA extraction, reverse transcription yielded cDNA that acted as the sequencing template. Sequencing was performed with immunoSEQ multiplex PCR; in TCRdb, only in-frame clones are kept and a portion is missing. The sample carries about 250,000 clones, 50% to 75% recorded once. This material consisted of CD4+ T cells sorted from blood, taken around week 53, from a patient treated with tofacitinib. The TCR was taken from a human donor with alopecia areata. This chain links TRBV7-9 with TRBJ2-1; D not resolved. The CDR3 is CASSFPNEQFF. CDR3 sequence (DNA): TGTGCCAGCAGCTTTCCCAATGAGCAGTTCTTC.